This TCR beta chain was observed in a study of T cell responses to AZD1222 COVID-19 vaccine. Study-level points and caveats: AZD1222 recipients seropositive at baseline numbered only six or seven.

Comments on this clone: Its target is not known.

Germline values: CDR1 MDHEN, CDR2 SYDVKM. Trimming took off 4 bases at V and 4 bases at J, with 13 bases between the two ends. This CDR3 has 14 residues. Sequenced by immunoSEQ multiplex PCR; TCRdb stores in-frame clones only, minus some. The sample shows approximately 140,000 clones, more than 70% of them seen only once. The chain links TRBV28 to TRBJ1-1; TRBD1 is a possible D gene (5 bases). This TCR was recovered from an adult in good health. The specimen comprised peripheral blood, sampled on day 0 of AZD1222 vaccination. The CDR3 loop reads CASSSRGGFTEAFF. As DNA, the CDR3 is TGTGCCAGCAGTTCTAGGGGAGGTTTCACTGAAGCTTTCTTT.